Listed here is a single T cell receptor (beta chain). Antigen: not known. V dropped 8 bases and J dropped 2; count of bases not matched to a gene: 14. The CDR3 totals 17 residues. Germline lookup yields CDR1 MDHEN and CDR2 SYDVKM. The sample is drawn from a study of cytomegalovirus exposure and HLA in healthy donors. Looking at the study overall: Unique TCR beta sequences numbering over 100 million came from 150 million to 200 million T cells in an earlier analysis. Study findings and constraints: Some V segments, TRBV6-2 and TRBV6-3 among them, were indistinguishable and were therefore excluded.

In the PCR, 60 Vbeta and 13 Jbeta primers were used. The table came from immunoSEQ multiplex PCR; TCRdb's copy has only in-frame clones and leaves some out. The sample has 75,000 to 100,000 clones, about four fifths seen once. The sequence derives from a woman between 70 and 85 years old in good health and CMV-seropositive. The chain is built from TRBV28 and TRBJ2-7, with 11 bases aligning to TRBD2. Material: PBMCs. The CDR3 region has the DNA TGTGCCAGCCAGGGGCTAGCGGGAGGATCTACTACCTACGAGCAGTACTTC. It translates to CASQGLAGGSTTYEQYF.